The 17 T cell receptor beta chains presented below share a single source sample, sequenced in a study of cytomegalovirus exposure and HLA in healthy donors. The primer mix had 60 Vbeta and 13 Jbeta primers. The protocol was immunoSEQ multiplex PCR, while the TCRdb copy is restricted to in-frame clones and leaves out a portion. The data show around 180,000 clones, around 85% seen once. Sequencing was carried out using PBMCs. These receptors all come from a boy aged 2-15 years in good health and CMV-seronegative.

In its sample, this clone was seen once. The rearrangement uses TRBV5-1 and TRBJ2-7, with 9 nucleotides matching TRBD1. The CDR3 runs to 14 residues. The ends lost 4 bases at V and 2 bases at J; junction bases unmatched: 4. Germline V gene sequence: CDR1 SGHRS, CDR2 YFSETQ. The DNA of the CDR3 is TGCGCCAGCAGCCAGGGACAGGGCACCTACGAGCAGTACTTC. Translation gives CASSQGQGTYEQYF.

In this sample, this clone turned up a few times. The rearrangement uses TRBV25-1 and TRBJ2-1, with a tentative D call TRBD2 (6 bases). CDR3 size: 11 residues. CDR1 is MGHDK and CDR2 is SYGVNS in the germline V gene. The germline V and J ends were trimmed by 6 bases and 9 bases, with 9 bases remaining between them. In DNA form, the CDR3 reads TGTGCCAGCAGCTTGGGGGGTGAGCAGTTCTTC. Translated: CASSLGGEQFF.

This chain connects TRBV7-9 to TRBJ1-4; TRBD1 might be the D (5 bases). From germline, CDR1 is SEHNR and CDR2 FQNEAQ (reference sequence). CDR3 length equals 15 residues. The germline V and J ends were trimmed by 1 base and 8 bases, with 14 bases remaining between them. The CDR3 DNA reads as TGTGCCAGCAGCTTAGAGGGGATAGGCAAGGAAAAACTGTTTTTT. It is translated as CASSLEGIGKEKLFF.

This chain joins TRBV5-4 and TRBJ1-1; D is perhaps TRBD1 (6 bases). Trimming shortened V by 0 bases and J by 1 base, and 7 bases separated the two germline ends. The length of the CDR3 is 14 residues. From germline, CDR1 is SGHNT and CDR2 YYREEE (reference sequence). The CDR3 here is CASSLEQGNTEAFF. In nucleotides, the CDR3 is TGTGCCAGCAGCTTGGAACAGGGGAACACTGAAGCTTTCTTT.

The V gene is TRBV29-1, the J gene TRBJ1-1; maybe TRBD1 (6 bases). The ends were cut back, 4 bases at V and 1 base at J, with 10 bases in the middle. Germline CDR1 SQVTM, CDR2 ANQGSEA. CDR3 length: 13 residues. CDR3 bases: TGCAGCGTTGCGGGACATACGAACACTGAAGCTTTCTTT. Its translation: CSVAGHTNTEAFF.

V usage is TRBV5-6 and J usage is TRBJ1-1; TRBD1 is a possible D gene (6 bases). In germline, CDR1 is SGHDT, CDR2 YYEEEE. This CDR3 contains 14 residues. Trimming removed 2 bases from V and 4 bases from J, with 12 bases in between. The CDR3 nucleotides are TGTGCCAGCAGCTTCGACAGGCCGAGCACTGAAGCTTTCTTT. It translates to CASSFDRPSTEAFF.

The chain carries TRBV28 and TRBJ2-7; TRBD1 agrees at 8 bases. The germline V gene has CDR1 MDHEN and CDR2 SYDVKM. Trimming at V came to 5 bases and at J to 4 bases, leaving 10 bases not matched to a gene. CDR3 length: 15 residues. The DNA for the CDR3 is TGTGCCAGCAGTCCGACCCGACAGGGGAGGTACGAGCAGTACTTC. It encodes CASSPTRQGRYEQYF.

The chain links TRBV9 to TRBJ1-1, with a weak D call TRBD1 (6 bases). Germline CDR1 SGDLS, CDR2 YYNGEE. The CDR3 length is 15 residues. V lost 4 bases, J lost 5 bases, and 18 bases lay in between. CDR3 loop: CASSPGNRVRTEAFF. In nucleotides, the CDR3 is TGTGCCAGCAGCCCCGGAAACAGGGTTCGAACTGAAGCTTTCTTT.

The J gene is TRBJ2-2, the V gene TRBV4-1, with TRBD1 matching over 8 bases. Germline assignment: CDR1 MGHRA and CDR2 YSYEKL. V was pared by 1 base and J by 6 bases, with 7 bases of the junction left unmatched. The CDR3 covers 16 residues. CDR3 nucleotides: TGCGCCAGCAGCCAAGGGACAGGGTCAGTTGCCGGGGAGCTGTTTTTT. This translates into CASSQGTGSVAGELFF.

J is TRBJ1-2 and V is TRBV5-1, with D possibly TRBD1 on 6 matching bases. Germline lookup yields CDR1 SGHRS and CDR2 YFSETQ. CDR3 length: 14 residues. With 4 bases removed from V and 1 base from J, the gap between germline ends came to 11 bases. CDR3: CASSPGGGNYGYTF. DNA of the CDR3: TGCGCCAGCAGCCCGGGAGGGGGTAACTATGGCTACACCTTC.

This chain joins TRBV19 and TRBJ1-1, with 7 bases fitting TRBD1. The CDR3 extends over 18 amino acids. Germline V gene data show CDR1 as LNHDA and CDR2 as SQIVND (reference sequence). V lost 6 bases, J lost 3 bases, and 19 bases stayed unmatched. DNA of the CDR3: TGTGCCAGTAGCCAGCTTGCGTGGACAGGAGACCGTGACACTGAAGCTTTCTTT. Its protein product is CASSQLAWTGDRDTEAFF.

This sequence joins TRBV19 and TRBJ2-1, with 9 bases that match TRBD2. The CDR3 loop spans 14 amino acids. The V gene's germline CDR1 is LNHDA and CDR2 SQIVND (reference sequence). V dropped 5 bases and J dropped 9; count of bases not matched to a gene: 8. This chain's CDR3 is CASSVAGGPGEQFF. The CDR3 nucleotides are TGTGCCAGTAGTGTCGCGGGGGGGCCCGGTGAGCAGTTCTTC.

The rearrangement uses TRBV7-9 and TRBJ1-1; D unclear. Germline assignment: CDR1 SEHNR and CDR2 FQNEAQ (reference sequence). V was clipped by 4 bases and J by 3 bases, with 9 bases between them. This CDR3 has 13 amino acids. The CDR3 DNA is TGTGCCAGCAGCTCAATCGAGGACACTGAAGCTTTCTTT. This codes for CASSSIEDTEAFF.

The rearrangement uses TRBV2 and TRBJ2-1; 9 bases are shared with TRBD2. The CDR3 length is 14 residues. Germline V gives CDR1 SNHLY, CDR2 FYNNEI. V trimming: 6 bases; J trimming: 3 bases; junction bases outside the gene matches: 3. Here the CDR3 reads CASRPTSGYNEQFF. In DNA form, the CDR3 reads TGTGCCAGCAGACCGACTAGCGGCTACAATGAGCAGTTCTTC. Full variable domain (rest looked up from reference TRBV2 and TRBJ2-1): EPEVTQTPSHQVTQMGQEVILRCVPISNHLYFYWYRQILGQKVEFLVSFYNNEISEKSEIFDDQFSVERPDGSNFTLKIRSTKLEDSAMYFCASRPTSGYNEQFFGPGTRLTVL.

This clone was observed a few times. The chain combines TRBV27 with TRBJ1-2; TRBD1 might be the D (5 bases). The V end lost 7 bases, the J end lost 4 bases, and 16 bases lay between the germline ends. This CDR3 spans 14 amino acids. The germline CDR1 and CDR2 sequences are MNHEY and SMNVEV (reference sequence). The CDR3 coding sequence is TGTGCCAGCAAGGGACTTCTAAGGAGCTATGGCTACACCTTC. Protein: CASKGLLRSYGYTF.

The sample holds one count of this clone. The rearrangement links TRBV7-9 to TRBJ2-5, with 7 bases identical to TRBD1. CDR1 is SEHNR and CDR2 is FQNEAQ in the germline V gene (reference sequence). The CDR3 has 15 amino acids. V was clipped by 1 base and J by 6 bases; unmatched bases: 8. CDR3 coding DNA: TGTGCCAGCAGCTTAGGAAGGGGGCGAGGAAAGACCCAGTACTTC. Residues: CASSLGRGRGKTQYF.

V gene TRBV19 combines with J gene TRBJ1-1; 12 bases agree with TRBD1. Germline V lookup: CDR1 LNHDA, CDR2 SQIVND (reference sequence). J lost 0 bases, V lost 10 bases, and 9 bases had no gene match. The CDR3 sequence is 16 residues long. CDR3 sequence: CATYRDRGLMNTEAFF. The CDR3 DNA reads as TGTGCCACTTACCGGGACAGGGGGCTTATGAACACTGAAGCTTTCTTT.